What follows are 25 T cell receptor beta chains derived from one specimen sequenced in a study of cytomegalovirus exposure and HLA in healthy donors. PCR used 60 Vbeta primers and 13 Jbeta primers. Profiled with immunoSEQ multiplex PCR; TCRdb holds only in-frame clones, not every one. The top ten hold about 5% of the sample, which has about 90,000 clones, about three fifths seen once. Sequenced: PBMCs. The receptors were gathered from a woman in her 30s in good health and CMV-seropositive.

The rearrangement joins TRBV4-3 to TRBJ2-1; 10 positions agree with TRBD1. The CDR3 sequence is 16 residues long. V lost 0 bases and J lost 6; bases outside the gene matches: 5. Per the germline V gene, CDR1 is LGHNA and CDR2 is YSLEER. This CDR3 is CASSQEGQGFSNEQFF. The CDR3 DNA reads as TGCGCCAGCAGCCAAGAGGGACAGGGGTTCTCCAATGAGCAGTTCTTC.

The genes are TRBV7-2 and TRBJ2-6; 7 bases are shared with TRBD1. The V gene's germline CDR1 is SGHTA and CDR2 FQGNSA. This CDR3 spans 17 amino acids. After removal of 5 bases from V and 2 bases from J, the junction contained 9 bases not matched to a gene. The CDR3 DNA reads TGTGCCAGCAGCCAGACAGGGACGATCGCTGGGGCCAACGTCCTGACTTTC. The encoded protein is CASSQTGTIAGANVLTF.

This clone was counted a few times. The chain couples TRBV11-3 to TRBJ2-5, with 11 bases matching TRBD1. This CDR3 is 15 amino acids long. Germline-derived CDR1 and CDR2 are SGHNT and YENEEA. V was clipped by 5 bases and J by 4 bases; unmatched bases: 6. DNA of the CDR3: TGTGCCAGCAGCCTCCCCGGGACAGGGGGAGAGACCCAGTACTTC. It encodes CASSLPGTGGETQYF.

The gene calls are TRBV20-1 and TRBJ2-3; TRBD2 is a possible D gene (5 bases). CDR1 and CDR2 (germline): DFQATT, SNEGSKA (reference sequence). Trimming pared 8 bases from V and 6 bases from J, leaving 12 bases between. CDR3 length: 11 amino acids. Written as DNA, the CDR3 is TGCAGTTCCATAAAGCGGGATACGCAGTATTTT. It codes for CSSIKRDTQYF.

The gene calls are TRBV6-1 and TRBJ2-7; D call uncertain. The CDR3 is 11 residues long. Germline V gives CDR1 MNHNS, CDR2 SASEGT. The V end lost 8 bases, the J end lost 4 bases, and 9 bases lay between the germline ends. The CDR3 nucleotides are TGTGCCAGCGTTAACCTATACGAGCAGTACTTC. Its translation is CASVNLYEQYF.

J is TRBJ1-1 and V is TRBV7-8, with D tentatively TRBD1 (5 bases). V was pared by 3 bases and J by 6 bases, with 11 bases between. The CDR3 consists of 13 residues. CDR1 is SGHVS, CDR2 FQNEAQ, per germline. The CDR3 coding sequence is TGTGCCAGCAGCTTCAGCGGGGGTGCTGAAGCTTTCTTT. Translation gives CASSFSGGAEAFF.

The chain carries TRBV19 and TRBJ2-1; 9 bases agree with TRBD2. J gave up 0 bases and V 5 bases, and 5 bases lay outside the gene matches. Germline loops: CDR1 LNHDA, CDR2 SQIVND (reference sequence). The CDR3 totals 16 residues. The CDR3 sequence: CASSGGLANSYNEQFF. The CDR3 nucleotides are TGTGCCAGTAGTGGGGGACTAGCCAACTCCTACAATGAGCAGTTCTTC.

The rearrangement uses TRBV7-2 and TRBJ2-5; 8 bases line up with TRBD1. Trimming at V came to 6 bases and at J to 0 bases, leaving 6 bases not matched to a gene. The germline gives CDR1 SGHTA, CDR2 FQGNSA. This CDR3 contains 15 residues. The CDR3 loop is CASRSGGGYQETQYF. CDR3 DNA sequence: TGTGCCAGCAGATCAGGGGGCGGATACCAAGAGACCCAGTACTTC.

There are a few counts of this clone. Written as DNA, the CDR3 is TGTGCCACCAGCACCGCGGGACTGGAGAAGCCCCAGCATTTT. This translates into CATSTAGLEKPQHF. This chain connects TRBV15 to TRBJ1-5, with D possibly matching TRBD1 (5 bases). V lost 4 bases and J lost 8, with 15 bases in between. CDR1 and CDR2 (germline): LNHNV, YYDKDF (reference sequence). The CDR3 spans 14 residues.

The rearrangement uses TRBV6-1 and TRBJ2-7; D is perhaps TRBD2 (5 bases). Trimming removed 0 bases at V and 4 bases at J, with 13 bases between. Germline CDR1 is MNHNS and CDR2 is SASEGT. The CDR3 is made up of 15 amino acids. CDR3: CASSEAPGGVYEQYF. DNA for the CDR3: TGTGCCAGCAGTGAAGCCCCAGGAGGTGTATACGAGCAGTACTTC.

The genes are TRBV29-1 and TRBJ1-2; D unresolved. The germline V and J ends were trimmed by 5 bases and 0 bases, with 4 bases remaining between them. CDR1 and CDR2 from the germline V gene are SQVTM and ANQGSEA. The CDR3 consists of 11 residues. Written as DNA, the CDR3 is TGCAGCGTTTCATCTAACTATGGCTACACCTTC. As protein: CSVSSNYGYTF.

This clone was detected a few times. The chain recombines TRBV15 with TRBJ1-5; 11 nucleotides line up with TRBD1. There are 15 residues in the CDR3. Germline V gene data show CDR1 as LNHNV and CDR2 as YYDKDF (reference sequence). The junction had 4 bases not matched to a gene; V was cut back by 3 bases and J by 6 bases. CDR3 sequence (DNA): TGTGCCACCAGCAGGGGGGACAGGGGGGCTCAGCCCCAGCATTTT. As protein: CATSRGDRGAQPQHF.

The chain has TRBV4-3 and TRBJ2-2; tentative D call: TRBD2 (6 bases). This CDR3 has 16 residues. V lost 3 bases to trimming and J lost 0 bases, with 11 bases between them. The germline gives CDR1 LGHNA, CDR2 YSLEER. The DNA of the CDR3 is TGCGCCAGCAGCCAGAGGGAGGCGACGAACACCGGGGAGCTGTTTTTT. Translating it yields CASSQREATNTGELFF.

The CDR3 is CAWSVGGANYEQYF. As DNA, the CDR3 is TGTGCCTGGAGTGTAGGCGGGGCCAACTACGAGCAGTACTTC. V usage is TRBV30 and J usage is TRBJ2-5; weak D call: TRBD2 (6 bases). The last part of the DNA fits TRBJ2-7 better; the J call may be wrong. CDR1 and CDR2 (germline): GTSNPN, SVGIG (reference sequence). The CDR3 runs to 14 residues.

The chain links TRBV30 to TRBJ2-5, with TRBD2 identical over 10 bases. This CDR3 has 13 amino acids. With V trimmed by 3 bases and J by 5 bases, 3 bases remained unmatched. Germline V CDR1 and CDR2: GTSNPN, SVGIG (reference sequence). CDR3 bases: TGTGCCTGGAGAGCGGGGGGGAGGGAGACCCAGTACTTC. Encoded protein: CAWRAGGRETQYF.

The chain recombines TRBV7-4 with TRBJ2-3; 13 bases are a match to TRBD2. CDR3 length equals 18 residues. The V segment lost 2 bases and the J segment 5 bases; nucleotides outside the gene matches: 10. Germline CDR1 and CDR2: SGHVT and SQSDAQ. The CDR3 bases are TGTGCCAGCAGCTTACGGACTAGCGGGGGACCAACACAAGATACGCAGTATTTT. The encoded protein is CASSLRTSGGPTQDTQYF.

The chain couples TRBV14 to TRBJ2-3, with 11 bases matching TRBD2. Germline V lookup: CDR1 SGHDN, CDR2 FVKESK. The CDR3 consists of 17 residues. J gave up 2 bases and V 2 bases, and 6 bases lay outside the gene matches. In DNA form, the CDR3 reads TGTGCCAGCAGCCAACGACTAGCGGGGTTGGACACAGATACGCAGTATTTT. This encodes CASSQRLAGLDTDTQYF.

This clone was counted between two and nine times. This chain connects TRBV15 to TRBJ1-5; TRBD1 is a possible D gene (5 bases). The V and J ends lost 2 bases and 12 bases respectively, with 11 bases between them. The CDR3 spans 12 residues. Germline loops: CDR1 LNHNV, CDR2 YYDKDF (reference sequence). The CDR3 nucleotides are TGTGCCACCAGCAGATACAGGTCAAGCCAGCATTTT. Translation: CATSRYRSSQHF.

This rearrangement joins TRBV25-1 to TRBJ2-5; D might be TRBD2 (5 bases). This CDR3 spans 12 amino acids. V lost 2 bases, J lost 11 bases, and 12 bases lay in between. Germline CDR1 reads MGHDK; CDR2 reads SYGVNS. The CDR3 coding sequence is TGTGCCAGCAGTGAAGGGTTAAGGGAGCAGTACTTC. Translated, it gives CASSEGLREQYF.

The V gene is TRBV29-1, the J gene TRBJ1-2, with 8 bases that match TRBD1. This CDR3 has 13 amino acids. Unmatched junction bases numbered 8, after V lost 6 bases and J lost 5 bases. Germline V gives CDR1 SQVTM, CDR2 ANQGSEA. This CDR3 reads CSVGQDGGYGYTF. Here the CDR3 DNA reads TGCAGCGTGGGACAGGACGGTGGGTATGGCTACACCTTC.

Worth noting for this clone: At one end the junction does not follow the germline gene, possibly because of a read error. J is TRBJ1-2 and V is TRBV6-1; possible D gene TRBD1, 5 bases. Germline CDR1 and CDR2: MNHNS and SASEGT. This CDR3 spans 15 amino acids. The CDR3 nucleotides are TGTGCCAGCAGCGCAAACACGGGGGGTGACTATGGCTACCCCTTC. Translating gives CASSANTGGDYGYPF.

This clone has a single count. V gene TRBV7-9 combines with J gene TRBJ1-5; a weak D match, TRBD1 (6 bases). This CDR3 has 12 amino acids. V lost 1 base and J 11 bases, leaving 9 bases between the germline ends. Germline V CDR1 and CDR2: SEHNR, FQNEAQ (reference sequence). The CDR3: CASSLDYRAQHF. The CDR3 DNA reads as TGTGCCAGCAGCTTAGACTACAGGGCCCAGCATTTT.

This clone was picked up a small number of times. CDR3 coding DNA: TGTGCCAGCAGTTTTTGGACAGTGAATTCACCCCTCCACTTT. It is translated as CASSFWTVNSPLHF. This chain uses TRBV27 with TRBJ1-6; D is possibly TRBD1 (6 bases). In germline, CDR1 is MNHEY, CDR2 SMNVEV (reference sequence). V was trimmed by 3 bases and J by 7 bases, leaving 10 bases between them. The CDR3 extends over 14 amino acids.

This clone was seen only once. One end of the junction varies from germline; a read error may be responsible. The CDR3 DNA reads as TGTGCCAGCAGCTTTCAGGGGGGCCGATCTAATTATGGCTACACCTTC. Residues: CASSFQGGRSNYGYTF. The chain is built from TRBV7-9 and TRBJ1-2; 7 bases are shared with TRBD1. This CDR3 has 16 residues. Germline-derived CDR1 and CDR2 are SEHNR and FQNEAQ (reference sequence).

This chain joins TRBV5-1 and TRBJ2-1; D perhaps matches TRBD2 (6 bases). Looked up from germline, CDR1 is SGHRS and CDR2 is YFSETQ. This CDR3 spans 16 amino acids. With 0 bases removed from V and 3 bases from J, the gap between germline ends came to 13 bases. CDR3 DNA: TGCGCCAGCAGCTTGGACGGCTCGGGGGACTACAATGAGCAGTTCTTC. The encoded protein is CASSLDGSGDYNEQFF. The entire variable domain, with the rest obtained from reference TRBV5-1 and TRBJ2-1, is as follows: KAGVTQTPRYLIKTRGQQVTLSCSPISGHRSVSWYQQTPGQGLQFLFEYFSETQRNKGNFPGRFSGRQFSNSRSEMNVSTLELGDSALYLCASSLDGSGDYNEQFFGPGTRLTVL.